This entry features one TCR beta chain sequence. Antigen specificity is unknown. This sample was included in a study of shared clonotypes between healthy human individuals. Profiled with immunoSEQ multiplex PCR; TCRdb holds only in-frame clones, not every one. The table includes roughly 1,500,000 clones, around 98% detected once. Findings and caveats of the study: Clonotype sharing among donors likely depends on sequencing depth. Rarefaction showed sorted-subset sequencing was incomplete despite large depth. Among a few donors, roughly 5.5% of naive CD4 clonotypes were found in common.

The CDR3 extends over 14 amino acids. J gave up 5 bases and V 1 base, and 3 bases lay outside the gene matches. Germline V gives CDR1 SGHRS, CDR2 YFSETQ. Sequencing was carried out using naive CD4+ T cells sorted from blood. Subset meaning: CD45RA+ positively selected. This TCR derives from a man aged 30 to 45 in good health. V usage is TRBV5-1 and J usage is TRBJ2-1; 7 nucleotides line up with TRBD2. This CDR3 reads CASSLPAGHNEQFF. The CDR3 region has the DNA TGCGCCAGCAGCTTGCCAGCGGGACACAATGAGCAGTTCTTC.